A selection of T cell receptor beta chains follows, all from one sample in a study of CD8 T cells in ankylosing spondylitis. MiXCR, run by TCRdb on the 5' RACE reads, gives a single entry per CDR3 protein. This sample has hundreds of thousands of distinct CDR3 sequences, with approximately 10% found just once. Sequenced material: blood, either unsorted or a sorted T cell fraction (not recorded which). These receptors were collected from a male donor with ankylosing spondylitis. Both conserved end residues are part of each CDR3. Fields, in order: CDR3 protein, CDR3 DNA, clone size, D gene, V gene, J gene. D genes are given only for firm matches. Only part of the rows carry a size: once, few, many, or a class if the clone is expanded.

CDR3: CASSGDNTQYF
DNA: TGTGCCAGCAGTGGGGACAATACGCAGTATTTT
size: NA
D: NA
V: TRBV2
J: TRBJ2-3

CDR3: CASSQKTYEQYF
DNA: TGTGCCAGCAGCCAGAAAACCTACGAGCAGTACTTC
size: many
D: NA
V: TRBV6-5
J: TRBJ2-7

CDR3: CASSLAQGIGYEQYF
DNA: TGTGCCAGCAGCTTAGCGCAGGGGATTGGCTACGAGCAGTACTTC
size: many
D: NA
V: TRBV7-8
J: TRBJ2-7

CDR3: CAISDRGSYNSPLHF
DNA: TGTGCCATTTCTGACAGGGGTTCCTATAATTCACCCCTCCACTTT
size: NA
D: TRBD1
V: TRBV10-3
J: TRBJ1-6

CDR3: CASRVQGTHEQYF
DNA: TGTGCCAGCAGGGTACAGGGGACCCACGAGCAGTACTTC
size: NA
D: TRBD1
V: TRBV12-3/TRBV12-4
J: TRBJ2-7

CDR3: CRPGLAYNEQFF
DNA: TGCAGACCGGGACTAGCCTACAATGAGCAGTTCTTC
size: many
D: TRBD2
V: TRBV20-1
J: TRBJ2-1

CDR3: CASSQERLRGANVLTF
DNA: TGCGCCAGCAGCCAAGAGCGGCTTAGGGGGGCCAACGTCCTGACTTTC
size: NA
D: NA
V: TRBV4-3
J: TRBJ2-6

CDR3: CSVPLVSGANVLTF
DNA: TGCAGCGTCCCCTTGGTCTCTGGGGCCAACGTCCTGACTTTC
size: NA
D: NA
V: TRBV29-1
J: TRBJ2-6

CDR3: CSAYRDGEETQYF
DNA: TGCAGTGCATATCGGGACGGAGAAGAGACCCAGTACTTC
size: many
D: NA
V: TRBV20-1
J: TRBJ2-5

CDR3: CSAIDREDTEAFF
DNA: TGCAGCGCTATTGACAGGGAAGACACTGAAGCTTTCTTT
size: many
D: TRBD1
V: TRBV29-1
J: TRBJ1-1

CDR3: CSASGGRVGITEAFF
DNA: TGCAGTGCTAGTGGAGGACGGGTCGGGATCACTGAAGCTTTCTTT
size: NA
D: NA
V: TRBV20-1
J: TRBJ1-1

CDR3: CATSDSGVGGYTF
DNA: TGTGCCACCAGTGATTCGGGGGTTGGTGGCTACACCTTC
size: few
D: NA
V: TRBV24-1
J: TRBJ1-2

CDR3: CASRDSTTYGYTF
DNA: TGTGCCAGCCGCGACAGTACCACCTATGGCTACACCTTC
size: many
D: NA
V: TRBV28
J: TRBJ1-2

CDR3: CASSVTGMETEAFF
DNA: TGTGCCAGCAGTGTAACAGGGATGGAAACTGAAGCTTTCTTT
size: few
D: NA
V: TRBV2
J: TRBJ1-1

CDR3: CASSYPGDRAAYEQYF
DNA: TGTGCCAGCAGTTACCCCGGGGACAGGGCCGCCTACGAGCAGTACTTC
size: few
D: TRBD1
V: TRBV5-5
J: TRBJ2-7

CDR3: CSVGAGVEQYF
DNA: TGCAGCGTTGGCGCCGGGGTCGAGCAGTACTTC
size: few
D: NA
V: TRBV29-1
J: TRBJ2-7